The T cell receptor (beta chain) under discussion was sequenced for a study of T-cell reconstitution after alpha-beta-depleted transplantation in children. On this clonotype itself: Its cognate antigen is unknown.

Overall study findings and caveats: Reports say that about two months after transplant, the alpha-beta T cells came out of several hundred graft clones that had expanded. It was newly produced T cells that mostly accounted for T-cell counts and diversity one year after transplant. In some patients, recipient T cells and intrathymic progenitors surviving conditioning explained high day-60 diversity.

Trimming took off 4 bases at V and 2 bases at J, with 15 bases between the two ends. Germline lookup yields CDR1 SGHRS and CDR2 YFSETQ. CDR3 size: 15 residues. The library targeted TCRbeta and was prepared with unique molecular identifiers. TCRdb re-called the PCR reads through MiXCR, storing one row per CDR3 protein. This table has around 300,000 distinct CDR3 sequences, almost 8% appearing once. The specimen was peripheral blood, collected 360 days after TCRalphabeta/CD19-depleted stem cell transplant. The J gene is TRBJ2-5, the V gene TRBV5-1; TRBD2 might be the D (5 bases). The receptor's source is a female patient under 10 years old who had a stem cell transplant for Fanconi anemia, so the T cells may come from the graft donor. The CDR3, as DNA: TGCGCCAGCAGCCCTAGAGCGGTGTCACAAGAGACCCAGTACTTC. Amino acid sequence: CASSPRAVSQETQYF.